The 11 T cell receptor beta chains below were found in one sample sequenced in a study of blood T cell repertoires in COVID-19. Only in-frame clones appear in the TCRdb table, and some are missing; sequencing was by immunoSEQ multiplex PCR. The sample has over 250,000 clones; about four fifths are singletons. The sample comprised PBMCs or T cells enriched from blood (not recorded which). The source of these receptors is a man aged 40-55 years who had been exposed to COVID-19.

J is TRBJ2-7 and V is TRBV19; weak D call: TRBD2 (6 bases). The CDR3 has 14 amino acids. The V gene's germline CDR1 is LNHDA and CDR2 SQIVND (reference sequence). V was cut by 6 bases and J by 3 bases, with 15 bases left in between. The CDR3 sequence is CASSRTGVGYEQYF. The DNA for the CDR3 is TGTGCCAGTAGCAGGACGGGAGTTGGCTACGAGCAGTACTTC.

The chain recombines TRBV2 with TRBJ2-5; D might be TRBD1 (5 bases). V lost 2 bases to trimming and J lost 5 bases, with 15 bases between them. Per the germline V gene, CDR1 is SNHLY and CDR2 is FYNNEI. The CDR3 extends over 15 amino acids. The CDR3 is CASSEPRAGRETQYF. The CDR3 bases are TGTGCCAGCAGTGAACCAAGGGCAGGGCGGGAGACCCAGTACTTC.

This rearrangement joins TRBV9 to TRBJ2-3; D remains unclear. Germline assignment: CDR1 SGDLS and CDR2 YYNGEE. Trimming removed 3 bases at V and 1 base at J, with 12 bases between. The CDR3 is 15 amino acids. CDR3 bases: TGTGCCAGCAGCGCCCACATGGCGGGCACAGATACGCAGTATTTT. This codes for CASSAHMAGTDTQYF.

The V call is TRBV21-1, the J call TRBJ2-3; the DNA was not compared with TRBD2, the D call given in the table. TRBV21-1 is reported as a pseudogene. The CDR3 is 10 amino acids. CDR3 nucleotides: TGTGCCAGCATCGGGGATACGCAGTATTTT. It specifies CASIGDTQYF.

This rearrangement joins TRBV5-1 to TRBJ2-7; 12 bases map to TRBD2. The germline V gene has CDR1 SGHRS and CDR2 YFSETQ. Germline trimming cut 3 bases from V and 2 bases from J; bases unmatched to any gene: 12. The CDR3 length is 18 residues. The CDR3 sequence is CASSSRAPTSGRTYEQYF. As DNA, the CDR3 is TGCGCCAGCAGCTCCAGGGCCCCGACTAGCGGGAGAACCTACGAGCAGTACTTC.

The chain has TRBV18 and TRBJ1-5; no clear D. CDR1 KGHSH and CDR2 LQKENI come from the germline V gene. This CDR3 is 17 amino acids long. V lost 3 bases to trimming and J lost 4 bases, with 19 bases between them. The CDR3 DNA sequence: TGTGCCAGCTCACCCCTGGCGGGCACCTCGGGGAATCAGCCCCAGCATTTT. Amino acid sequence: CASSPLAGTSGNQPQHF. The entire variable domain, with the rest obtained from reference TRBV18 and TRBJ1-5, is as follows: NAGVMQNPRHLVRRRGQEARLRCSPMKGHSHVYWYRQLPEEGLKFMVYLQKENIIDESGMPKERFSAEFPKEGPSILRIQQVVRGDSAAYFCASSPLAGTSGNQPQHFGDGTRLSIL.

This chain links TRBV3-1 (or the pseudogene TRBV3-2) with TRBJ2-1; tentative D call: TRBD2 (7 bases). CDR1 LGHDT and CDR2 YNNKEL come from the germline V gene (reference sequence). This CDR3 contains 14 residues. The V end lost 4 bases, the J end lost 7 bases, and 14 bases lay between the germline ends. The CDR3 DNA follows: TGTGCCAGCAGCCGACCGGGGGGCTTTAATGAGCAGTTCTTC. Protein product: CASSRPGGFNEQFF.

The chain carries TRBV28 and TRBJ2-4, with D possibly being TRBD1 (6 bases). The germline V and J ends were trimmed by 9 bases and 9 bases, with 24 bases remaining between them. Looked up from germline, CDR1 is MDHEN and CDR2 is SYDVKM. The CDR3 has 15 amino acids. DNA for the CDR3: TGTGCCAGTAGTGACAGGAAATATTTGTTGGGCATTCAGTACTTC. Its protein product is CASSDRKYLLGIQYF.

The CDR3, as DNA: TGTGCCAGCAGCCCTGGAAGCGGGAGGGCCAATGAGCAGTTCTTC. Protein product: CASSPGSGRANEQFF. V is TRBV9 and J is TRBJ2-1; 10 positions match TRBD2. There are 15 residues in the CDR3. CDR1 and CDR2 from the germline V gene are SGDLS and YYNGEE. Trimming took 4 bases from V and 6 from J; bases not matched to a gene: 7.

This clone came up a few times. J is TRBJ1-2 and V is TRBV5-1; the match to TRBD1 covers 7 bases. CDR1 and CDR2 from the germline V gene are SGHRS and YFSETQ. The ends lost 4 bases at V and 4 bases at J; junction bases unmatched: 4. The CDR3 extends over 13 amino acids. For the CDR3, the DNA is TGCGCCAGCAGCCCACAGGGGACCTATGGCTACACCTTC. Encoded protein: CASSPQGTYGYTF. The variable domain in full, completed from reference TRBV5-1 and TRBJ1-2, reads KAGVTQTPRYLIKTRGQQVTLSCSPISGHRSVSWYQQTPGQGLQFLFEYFSETQRNKGNFPGRFSGRQFSNSRSEMNVSTLELGDSALYLCASSPQGTYGYTFGSGTRLTVV.

Here the CDR3 DNA reads TGTGCCAGCAGGCTGGGCTCCACAGATACGCAGTATTTT. It translates to CASRLGSTDTQYF. The chain couples TRBV7-3 to TRBJ2-3, with D hard to call. Germline lookup yields CDR1 SGHTA and CDR2 FQGTGA. The V end was cut by 6 bases, the J end by 2 bases, with 9 bases between. CDR3 length: 13 residues.